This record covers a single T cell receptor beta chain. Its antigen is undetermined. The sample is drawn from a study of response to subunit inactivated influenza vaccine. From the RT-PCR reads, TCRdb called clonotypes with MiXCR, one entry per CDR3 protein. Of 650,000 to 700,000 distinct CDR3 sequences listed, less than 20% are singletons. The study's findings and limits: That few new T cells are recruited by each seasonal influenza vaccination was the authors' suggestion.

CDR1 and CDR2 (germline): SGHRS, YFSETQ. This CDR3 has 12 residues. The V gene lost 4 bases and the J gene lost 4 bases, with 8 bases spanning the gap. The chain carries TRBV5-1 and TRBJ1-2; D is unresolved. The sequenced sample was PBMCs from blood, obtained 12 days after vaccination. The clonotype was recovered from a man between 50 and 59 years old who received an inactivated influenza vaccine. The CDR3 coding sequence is TGCGCCAGCAGCAAAGGGAGCTATGGCTACACCTTC. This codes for CASSKGSYGYTF.